One and the same sample provided the 28 T cell receptor beta chains below, sequenced in a study of T cell repertoires in cytomegalovirus infection. Via MiXCR, TCRdb re-called the reads, giving one row per CDR3 protein. This repertoire shows some 800,000 distinct CDR3 sequences, approximately 29% found once; its top ten account for 9.5% to 15%. For these TCRs, the target antigens are not known. The specimen comprised cultured CD8+ T cells from PBMCs, sampled from culture after CMV antigen stimulation. These receptors came from a human donor in good health (CMV status not recorded). Some clones in this sample may be carry-over from other donors' samples.

Worth noting for this clonotype: Mismatch with germline at one junction end may stem from a read error. V usage is TRBV12-3 or TRBV12-4 and J usage is TRBJ2-2; D gene unclear. The CDR3 is made up of 22 amino acids. The CDR3 region is CVSSPYLGLGLTLAPYTGELFF. CDR3 coding DNA: TGTGTCAGCAGTCCCTATTTGGGTCTGGGATTGACTTTGGCCCCATATACCGGGGAGCTGTTTTTT.

As concerns this clonotype: One junction end disagrees with the germline gene, perhaps due to a read error. V usage is TRBV6-4 and J usage is TRBJ1-4; D may be TRBD1 (5 bases). This CDR3 is 13 amino acids long. CDR1 and CDR2 (germline): MRHNA, SNTAGT. CDR3 region: CASRTQLTAYILF. The CDR3 coding sequence is TGTGCCAGCAGGACCCAATTGACAGCCTATATCCTTTTT.

The chain links TRBV12-3 or TRBV12-4 to TRBJ2-2, with a tentative D call TRBD1 (8 bases). This CDR3 is 15 amino acids long. V was shortened by 5 bases and J by 6 bases, with 16 bases between the two germline ends. The CDR3 DNA is TGTGCCAGCAGTAAACAGGGGGAGGGGCCCGGGGAGCTGTTTTTT. Translation gives CASSKQGEGPGELFF.

V and J are TRBV12-3 or TRBV12-4 and TRBJ1-6, with D tentatively TRBD1 (6 bases). This CDR3 is 16 amino acids long. V was clipped by 0 bases and J by 7 bases, with 13 bases between them. The CDR3 loop reads CASSLAGGAANSPLHF. The CDR3 nucleotides read TGTGCCAGCAGTTTAGCGGGGGGCGCGGCCAATTCACCCCTCCACTTT.

This clonotype was seen at least ten times. The chain links TRBV7-2 to TRBJ1-5; D not certain. The CDR3 has 15 amino acids. CDR1 SGHTA and CDR2 FQGNSA come from the germline V gene. The ends were cut back, 1 base at V and 5 bases at J, with 12 bases in the middle. CDR3 sequence: CASSLEAGTYQPQHF. The CDR3 coding sequence is TGTGCCAGCAGCTTAGAAGCAGGCACCTATCAGCCCCAGCATTTT.

The V call is TRBV7-6, the J call TRBJ2-1, with D perhaps TRBD1 (6 bases). There are 16 residues in the CDR3. Trimming shortened V by 0 bases and J by 2 bases, and 11 bases separated the two germline ends. Germline CDR1 is SGHVS and CDR2 is FNYEAQ. CDR3 bases: TGTGCCAGCAGCTTAGCGTCAGGGGCCCCCTACAATGAGCAGTTCTTC. Translating it yields CASSLASGAPYNEQFF. Together with reference TRBV7-6 and TRBJ2-1, the CDR3 gives the full variable domain: GAGVSQSPRYKVTKRGQDVALRCDPISGHVSLYWYRQALGQGPEFLTYFNYEAQQDKSGLPNDRFSAERPEGSISTLTIQRTEQRDSAMYRCASSLASGAPYNEQFFGPGTRLTVL.

This clonotype was observed a handful of times. The chain links TRBV7-9 to TRBJ2-1; 14 bases map to TRBD2. The CDR3 loop spans 17 amino acids. After removal of 5 bases from V and 9 bases from J, the junction contained 12 bases not matched to a gene. Germline V gene sequence: CDR1 SEHNR, CDR2 FQNEAQ (reference sequence). CDR3 loop: CASSPGTSGGLSSEQFF. As DNA, the CDR3 is TGTGCCAGCAGCCCAGGGACTAGCGGGGGTTTGAGTAGTGAGCAGTTCTTC.

The gene calls are TRBV6-5 and TRBJ1-1; TRBD1 matches at 7 bases. Germline lookup yields CDR1 MNHEY and CDR2 SVGAGI. This CDR3 spans 15 amino acids. V shed 2 bases, J shed 3 bases, and the junction held 6 bases outside the gene matches. The CDR3 region has the DNA TGTGCCAGCAGTTACACAGGGGCCTGGTACACTGAAGCTTTCTTT. Amino acids: CASSYTGAWYTEAFF.

The V and J genes are TRBV7-9 and TRBJ1-2; TRBD1 agrees at 8 bases. The germline gives CDR1 SEHNR, CDR2 FQNEAQ (reference sequence). The CDR3 runs 17 residues. V lost 4 bases, J lost 7 bases, and 17 bases stayed unmatched. CDR3 protein: CASSSPRGQGGFGGYTF. CDR3 nucleotides: TGTGCCAGCAGCTCCCCCCGTGGACAGGGAGGTTTCGGTGGCTACACCTTC.

This clonotype showed up many times. V gene TRBV7-2 combines with J gene TRBJ2-3; D possibly uses TRBD1 or TRBD2 (5 bases each). V gave up 5 bases and J gave up 2 bases, with 23 bases separating them. The CDR3 spans 18 residues. Germline loops: CDR1 SGHTA, CDR2 FQGNSA. The CDR3 DNA reads as TGTGCCAGCAGCCCAAACCCCGACTTGTACGGGGCCACAGATACGCAGTATTTT. Its translation: CASSPNPDLYGATDTQYF.

The gene calls are TRBV6-2 or TRBV6-3 and TRBJ2-1; D gene ambiguous. The germline V gene encodes CDR1 MNHEY and CDR2 SVGEGT. The ends were cut back, 6 bases at V and 0 bases at J, with 12 bases in the middle. The CDR3 is 15 amino acids. The CDR3 reads CASSRVYPSYNEQFF. The CDR3 DNA sequence: TGTGCCAGCAGCCGGGTCTACCCCTCCTACAATGAGCAGTTCTTC.

The chain couples TRBV7-6 to TRBJ2-7, with D maybe TRBD1 (6 bases). The CDR3 totals 15 residues. Germline assignment: CDR1 SGHVS and CDR2 FNYEAQ. The V end was cut by 3 bases, the J end by 0 bases, with 12 bases between. The CDR3 DNA sequence: TGTGCCAGCAGCTTCCGTATGGGGGCCTCCTACGAGCAGTACTTC. It translates to CASSFRMGASYEQYF.

V is TRBV6-6 and J is TRBJ2-2; D may match TRBD1 or TRBD2 (6 bases each). The CDR3 has 15 residues. Trimming took 7 bases from V and 3 from J, leaving 15 bases between them. CDR1 and CDR2 (germline): MNHNY, SVGAGI (reference sequence). The CDR3 coding sequence is TGTGCCAGCAACTTAGCGGAGGGGGACACCGGGGAGCTGTTTTTT. Its protein is CASNLAEGDTGELFF.

Many counts were recorded for this clonotype. This rearrangement joins TRBV28 to TRBJ1-1; D is perhaps TRBD1 (5 bases). Germline lookup yields CDR1 MDHEN and CDR2 SYDVKM. V was shortened by 6 bases and J by 0 bases, with 8 bases between the two germline ends. CDR3 length: 13 residues. CDR3 sequence: CASRGPMNTEAFF. Here the CDR3 DNA reads TGTGCCAGCAGGGGACCGATGAACACTGAAGCTTTCTTT.

This clonotype was picked up a small number of times. This chain connects TRBV18 to TRBJ2-3; 10 bases are shared with TRBD1. Per the germline V gene, CDR1 is KGHSH and CDR2 is LQKENI. CDR3 length equals 17 residues. Germline trimming cut 3 bases from V and 1 base from J; bases unmatched to any gene: 7. Here the CDR3 DNA reads TGTGCCAGCTCACCCTACCTTGGGACAGGGGGCACAGATACGCAGTATTTT. It translates to CASSPYLGTGGTDTQYF.

This clonotype has a handful of counts. This chain connects TRBV10-3 to TRBJ2-2, with D maybe TRBD1 (5 bases). Per germline, CDR1 ENHRY and CDR2 SYGVKD. The CDR3 spans 14 residues. V lost 2 bases to trimming and J lost 7 bases, with 11 bases between them. CDR3 nucleotide sequence: TGTGCCATCAGTGAGACCAACACAGGCGGGGAGCTGTTTTTT. As protein: CAISETNTGGELFF.

This clonotype was recorded at least ten times. This chain joins TRBV12-3 or TRBV12-4 and TRBJ1-4; 7 nucleotides line up with TRBD1. This CDR3 contains 18 residues. V shed 3 bases, J shed 0 bases, and the junction held 10 bases outside the gene matches. This CDR3 reads CASSFMAGQIATNEKLFF. DNA for the CDR3: TGTGCCAGCAGTTTTATGGCGGGACAGATAGCAACTAATGAAAAACTGTTTTTT.

The chain couples TRBV27 to TRBJ1-2; no clear D. Germline V gives CDR1 MNHEY, CDR2 SMNVEV (reference sequence). This CDR3 spans 15 amino acids. Trimming pared 0 bases from V and 2 bases from J, leaving 10 bases between. CDR3 loop: CASSLSAAGNYGYTF. For the CDR3, the DNA is TGTGCCAGCAGTTTATCAGCCGCGGGGAACTATGGCTACACCTTC.

V usage is TRBV27 and J usage is TRBJ1-1, with a weak D call TRBD1 (6 bases). Looked up from germline, CDR1 is MNHEY and CDR2 is SMNVEV (reference sequence). The CDR3 runs 14 residues. Trimming cost V 5 bases and J 1 base, with 11 bases left between them. CDR3 sequence (DNA): TGTGCCAGCAGTGCGACAGGACCGAACACTGAAGCTTTCTTT. Encoded protein: CASSATGPNTEAFF.

This clonotype was seen at least ten times. This chain joins TRBV6-6 and TRBJ2-7; D may be TRBD1 (6 bases). The germline gives CDR1 MNHNY, CDR2 SVGAGI (reference sequence). The CDR3 spans 15 residues. The V and J ends lost 2 bases and 2 bases respectively, with 13 bases between them. This chain's CDR3 is CASSYPNRATYEQYF. The DNA of the CDR3 is TGTGCCAGCAGTTACCCCAACAGGGCCACCTACGAGCAGTACTTC.

This clonotype was found a few times. The V and J genes are TRBV3-1 and TRBJ1-6; maybe TRBD1 (5 bases). Germline lookup yields CDR1 LGHDT and CDR2 YNNKEL (reference sequence). The V end was cut by 1 base, the J end by 7 bases, with 20 bases between. The CDR3 is 18 amino acids. CDR3 residues: CASSQVGRAGGLNSPLHF. CDR3 DNA sequence: TGTGCCAGCAGCCAAGTGGGCAGGGCTGGAGGATTGAATTCACCCCTCCACTTT. Full variable domain (missing parts from reference TRBV3-1 and TRBJ1-6): DTAVSQTPKYLVTQMGNDKSIKCEQNLGHDTMYWYKQDSKKFLKIMFSYNNKELIINETVPNRFSPKSPDKAHLNLHINSLELGDSAVYFCASSQVGRAGGLNSPLHFGNGTRLTVT.

The chain employs TRBV12-3 or TRBV12-4 and TRBJ2-2; possibly TRBD2 for D (7 bases). The CDR3 consists of 15 residues. Trimming took off 3 bases at V and 6 bases at J, with 14 bases between the two ends. CDR3 coding DNA: TGTGCCAGCAGTTTCTGGCCGGGGGGCCCCGGGGAGCTGTTTTTT. Encoded protein: CASSFWPGGPGELFF.

The CDR3 DNA sequence: TGTGCCAGCCAGGACAGATACAACAATGAGCAGTTCTTC. Its translation is CASQDRYNNEQFF. The V gene is TRBV6-4, the J gene TRBJ2-1; tentative D call: TRBD1 (6 bases). This CDR3 region has 13 residues. Germline V lookup: CDR1 MRHNA, CDR2 SNTAGT. The V and J ends lost 8 bases and 5 bases respectively, with 13 bases between them.

The chain carries TRBV6-6 and TRBJ1-5; the match to TRBD1 covers 7 bases. V was pared by 7 bases and J by 6 bases, with 12 bases of the junction left unmatched. From germline, CDR1 is MNHNY and CDR2 SVGAGI (reference sequence). CDR3 length: 15 amino acids. The CDR3 protein is CASTHEGAHSQPQHF. The CDR3 region has the DNA TGTGCCAGCACCCACGAGGGGGCGCATAGTCAGCCCCAGCATTTT.

The chain uses TRBV2 and TRBJ2-1, with D uncertain. The V end was cut by 2 bases, the J end by 8 bases, with 1 base between. Per the germline V gene, CDR1 is SNHLY and CDR2 is FYNNEI. This CDR3 is 10 amino acids long. This CDR3 reads CASSEHEQFF. CDR3 sequence (DNA): TGTGCCAGCAGTGAACATGAGCAGTTCTTC. Supplemented by reference TRBV2 and TRBJ2-1, the full variable domain reads EPEVTQTPSHQVTQMGQEVILRCVPISNHLYFYWYRQILGQKVEFLVSFYNNEISEKSEIFDDQFSVERPDGSNFTLKIRSTKLEDSAMYFCASSEHEQFFGPGTRLTVL.

V gene TRBV12-3 or TRBV12-4 combines with J gene TRBJ2-3, with D hard to call. V was cut by 1 base and J by 0 bases, with 11 bases left in between. The CDR3 contains 16 residues. Written as DNA, the CDR3 is TGTGCCAGCAGTTTAGATTACGGGTGGAGCACAGATACGCAGTATTTT. Protein product: CASSLDYGWSTDTQYF.

The rearrangement joins TRBV6-5 to TRBJ2-3; 11 bases match TRBD2. Looked up from germline, CDR1 is MNHEY and CDR2 is SVGAGI. The V and J ends lost 2 bases and 2 bases, in that order; junction bases with no gene match: 3. This CDR3 has 16 amino acids. The CDR3 sequence: CASSYLAGGITDTQYF. In nucleotides, the CDR3 is TGTGCCAGCAGTTACCTAGCGGGGGGTATCACAGATACGCAGTATTTT.

V gene TRBV6-6 combines with J gene TRBJ1-1; a weak D match, TRBD1 (5 bases). V dropped 0 bases and J dropped 0 bases, with 8 bases sitting between them. The germline V gene encodes CDR1 MNHNY and CDR2 SVGAGI (reference sequence). CDR3 length: 15 amino acids. CDR3 in amino acids: CASSYSWTLNTEAFF. DNA of the CDR3: TGTGCCAGCAGTTACTCATGGACACTGAACACTGAAGCTTTCTTT.